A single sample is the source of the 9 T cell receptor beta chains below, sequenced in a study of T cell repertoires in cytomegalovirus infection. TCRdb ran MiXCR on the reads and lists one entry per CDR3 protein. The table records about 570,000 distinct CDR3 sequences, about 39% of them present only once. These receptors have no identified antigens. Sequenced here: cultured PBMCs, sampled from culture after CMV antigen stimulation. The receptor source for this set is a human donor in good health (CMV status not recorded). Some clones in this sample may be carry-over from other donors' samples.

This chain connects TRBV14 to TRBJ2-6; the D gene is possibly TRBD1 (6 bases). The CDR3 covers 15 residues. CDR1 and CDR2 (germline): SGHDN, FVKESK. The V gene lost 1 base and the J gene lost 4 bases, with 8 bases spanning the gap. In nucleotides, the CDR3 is TGTGCCAGCAGCCAAGTGGGGGCCGGGGCCAACGTCCTGACTTTC. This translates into CASSQVGAGANVLTF.

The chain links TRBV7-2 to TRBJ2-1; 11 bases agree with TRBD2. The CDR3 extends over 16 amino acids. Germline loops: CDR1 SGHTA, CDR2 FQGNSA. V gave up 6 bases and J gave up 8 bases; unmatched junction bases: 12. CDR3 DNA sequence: TGTGCCAGCAGTTCAAGGGCTAGCGGGAGGTTAGATGAGCAGTTCTTC. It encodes CASSSRASGRLDEQFF.

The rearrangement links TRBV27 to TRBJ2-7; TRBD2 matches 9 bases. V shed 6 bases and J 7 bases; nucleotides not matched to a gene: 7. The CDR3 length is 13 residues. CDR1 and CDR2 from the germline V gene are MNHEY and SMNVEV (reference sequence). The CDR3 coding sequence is TGTGCCAGCAGCCCCCAACTAGCGGGTGAGCAGTACTTC. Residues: CASSPQLAGEQYF.

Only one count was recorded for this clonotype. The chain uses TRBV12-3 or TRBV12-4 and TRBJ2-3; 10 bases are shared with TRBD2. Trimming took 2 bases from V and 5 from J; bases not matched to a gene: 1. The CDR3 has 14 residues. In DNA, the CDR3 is TGTGCCAGCAGTTTACAGCGGGGGGGAGATACGCAGTATTTT. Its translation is CASSLQRGGDTQYF.

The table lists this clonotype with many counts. CDR3 DNA sequence: TGTGCCAGCAGCCCCCAGTTGAATTCACCCCTCCACTTT. This codes for CASSPQLNSPLHF. This sequence joins TRBV7-2 and TRBJ1-6, with D hard to call. The CDR3 length is 13 residues. CDR1 is SGHTA and CDR2 is FQGNSA in the germline V gene. The ends were cut back, 5 bases at V and 7 bases at J, with 9 bases in the middle.

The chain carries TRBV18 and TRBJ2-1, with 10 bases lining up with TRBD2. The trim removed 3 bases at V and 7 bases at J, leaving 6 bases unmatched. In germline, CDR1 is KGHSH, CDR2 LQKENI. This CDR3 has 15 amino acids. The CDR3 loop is CASSPGLAVSNEQFF. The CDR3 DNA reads TGTGCCAGCTCACCCGGACTAGCGGTGTCGAATGAGCAGTTCTTC.

CDR3: CSASWGRTASEFHF. DNA for the CDR3: TGCAGTGCTAGCTGGGGACGGACCGCCAGCGAGTTCCACTTT. V and J are TRBV20-1 and TRBJ1-6; maybe TRBD1 (5 bases). The length of the CDR3 is 14 residues. Germline V gene sequence: CDR1 DFQATT, CDR2 SNEGSKA (reference sequence). Trimming left V 3 bases short and J 17 bases short, with 23 bases between.

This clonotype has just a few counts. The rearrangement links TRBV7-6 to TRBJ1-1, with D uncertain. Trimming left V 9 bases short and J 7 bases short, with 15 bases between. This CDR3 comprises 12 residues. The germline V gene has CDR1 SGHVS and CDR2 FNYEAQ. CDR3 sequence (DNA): TGTGCCAGTACCCCCGGGGTTGGTGAAGCTTTCTTT. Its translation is CASTPGVGEAFF.

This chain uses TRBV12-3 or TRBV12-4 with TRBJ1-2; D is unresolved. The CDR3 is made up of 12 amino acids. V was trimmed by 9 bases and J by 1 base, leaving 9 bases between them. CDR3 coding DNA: TGTGCCAGTGTCGGGGTTAACTATGGCTACACCTTC. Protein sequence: CASVGVNYGYTF.